The 30 T cell receptor beta chains below all came from one sample that was sequenced in a study of cytomegalovirus exposure and HLA in healthy donors (dated by TCRdb to the late 2010s). Libraries came from the immunoSEQ multiplex PCR assay. The multiplex PCR relied on a mix of 60 forward primers for TCR Vbeta segments and 13 reverse primers for TCR Jbeta segments. TCRdb retrieved this table from immuneACCESS and kept in-frame rearrangements only. Not all clones are present; in checked studies, unresolved V genes account for under half, and no reason is known for the remainder. This sample holds about 100,000 clones; around three quarters were observed only once. The ten largest clonotypes hold 5.5% to 8% of the sample. The sample taken for sequencing was PBMCs. These receptors all stem from a man aged 25 to 40 in good health and CMV-seronegative.

This clone was seen ten or more times. The chain couples TRBV6-1 to TRBJ1-1; possibly TRBD1 for D (6 bases). V shed 2 bases and J shed 6 bases, with 19 bases lying between them. This CDR3 spans 16 amino acids. Germline loops: CDR1 MNHNS, CDR2 SASEGT. In DNA form, the CDR3 reads TGTGCCAGCAGTGAACCCAGGGGAAGATTTTTTGCTGAAGCTTTCTTT. Residues: CASSEPRGRFFAEAFF.

This chain connects TRBV5-1 to TRBJ2-7; 9 nucleotides agree with TRBD1. This CDR3 has 14 amino acids. The V and J ends lost 4 bases and 6 bases, in that order; junction bases with no gene match: 8. Looked up from germline, CDR1 is SGHRS and CDR2 is YFSETQ. CDR3 amino acids: CASSPLLTGGEQYF. The CDR3 coding sequence is TGCGCCAGCAGCCCCCTATTGACAGGGGGCGAGCAGTACTTC.

CDR3 sequence reads: CASSLLGTGGQETQYF. The CDR3 bases are TGTGCCAGCAGTTTATTAGGGACAGGGGGCCAAGAGACCCAGTACTTC. V and J are TRBV27 and TRBJ2-5; 11 positions agree with TRBD1. Trimming took 1 base from V and 1 from J; bases not matched to a gene: 2. The CDR3 extends over 16 amino acids. Germline assignment: CDR1 MNHEY and CDR2 SMNVEV (reference sequence).

The V and J genes are TRBV7-2 and TRBJ2-7, with D perhaps matching TRBD1 (5 bases). The V gene's germline CDR1 is SGHTA and CDR2 FQGNSA. The CDR3 extends over 14 amino acids. V was cut by 3 bases and J by 6 bases, with 15 bases left in between. CDR3 loop: CASSFDPGAGEQYF. The CDR3, as DNA: TGTGCCAGCAGCTTCGACCCTGGGGCCGGCGAGCAGTACTTC.

This clone was counted between two and nine times. The chain joins TRBV18 to TRBJ1-1; 9 positions match TRBD1. The V gene's germline CDR1 is KGHSH and CDR2 LQKENI. The J segment lost 6 bases and the V segment lost 3 bases, leaving 5 bases of the junction unmatched. This CDR3 is built from 14 residues. CDR3 amino acids: CASSPLTGGSEAFF. The CDR3 DNA reads as TGTGCCAGCTCACCGTTAACAGGGGGCTCTGAAGCTTTCTTT.

This clone turned up a few times. In nucleotides, the CDR3 is TGTGCCAGCAGTTCCTCCGGGACAGGGGTTACCGGGGAGCTGTTTTTT. This gives the protein CASSSSGTGVTGELFF. The rearrangement uses TRBV6-5 and TRBJ2-2; 10 bases line up with TRBD1. CDR1 and CDR2 from the germline V gene are MNHEY and SVGAGI. Trimming at V came to 4 bases and at J to 5 bases, leaving 7 bases not matched to a gene. This CDR3 is 16 amino acids long.

This chain links TRBV18 with TRBJ1-2; TRBD1 aligns across 11 bases. There are 15 residues in the CDR3. The V gene's germline CDR1 is KGHSH and CDR2 LQKENI. J gave up 8 bases and V 1 base, and 6 bases lay outside the gene matches. CDR3 region: CASSPLGQGAPGYTF. The CDR3 DNA reads as TGTGCCAGCTCACCACTAGGACAGGGGGCGCCGGGCTACACCTTC. Together with reference TRBV18 and TRBJ1-2, the CDR3 gives the full variable domain: NAGVMQNPRHLVRRRGQEARLRCSPMKGHSHVYWYRQLPEEGLKFMVYLQKENIIDESGMPKERFSAEFPKEGPSILRIQQVVRGDSAAYFCASSPLGQGAPGYTFGSGTRLTVV.

The CDR3 region has the DNA TGTGCCAGCAGCCGGGCTCTAGCGGGGGGGCACTACGAGCAGTACTTC. The encoded protein is CASSRALAGGHYEQYF. The chain has TRBV11-2 and TRBJ2-7; 12 bases line up with TRBD2. There are 16 residues in the CDR3. Trimming at V came to 5 bases and at J to 3 bases, leaving 8 bases not matched to a gene. Germline CDR1 SGHAT, CDR2 FQNNGV.

The V and J genes are TRBV9 and TRBJ1-5; TRBD1 matches at 7 bases. The CDR3 has 15 residues. V was clipped by 0 bases and J by 6 bases; unmatched bases: 6. Germline CDR1 SGDLS, CDR2 YYNGEE. DNA for the CDR3: TGTGCCAGCAGCGTAGAGGGGACAGCTGGTCAGCCCCAGCATTTT. Amino acid sequence: CASSVEGTAGQPQHF.

The genes are TRBV27 and TRBJ2-3; 7 nucleotides line up with TRBD1. With 2 bases clipped from V and 4 bases from J, the junction kept 9 bases outside the gene matches. The CDR3 is 16 amino acids. Germline assignment: CDR1 MNHEY and CDR2 SMNVEV (reference sequence). CDR3 DNA sequence: TGTGCCAGCAGTTTAGTAGGGGGCCTCGGGCCAGATACGCAGTATTTT. Its protein is CASSLVGGLGPDTQYF.

The V and J genes are TRBV5-6 and TRBJ2-1; 8 bases are shared with TRBD1. CDR1 SGHDT and CDR2 YYEEEE come from the germline V gene. J was trimmed by 6 bases and V by 1 base; bases with no gene match: 0. CDR3 size: 13 residues. CDR3 loop: CASSLTGGNEQFF. For the CDR3, the DNA is TGTGCCAGCAGCTTGACAGGGGGCAATGAGCAGTTCTTC. The entire variable domain, with the rest obtained from reference TRBV5-6 and TRBJ2-1, is as follows: DAGVTQSPTHLIKTRGQQVTLRCSPKSGHDTVSWYQQALGQGPQFIFQYYEEEERQRGNFPDRFSGHQFPNYSSELNVNALLLGDSALYLCASSLTGGNEQFFGPGTRLTVL.

The gene calls are TRBV19 and TRBJ2-1, with unresolved D. CDR1 is LNHDA, CDR2 SQIVND, per germline (reference sequence). The CDR3 length is 15 residues. V was pared by 6 bases and J by 0 bases, with 12 bases between. The CDR3 here is CASSTPRSSYNEQFF. In nucleotides, the CDR3 is TGTGCCAGTAGCACCCCTCGGAGCTCCTACAATGAGCAGTTCTTC.

The V call is TRBV7-8, the J call TRBJ1-1, with no clear D. Trimming shortened V by 1 base and J by 8 bases, and 2 bases separated the two germline ends. Looked up from germline, CDR1 is SGHVS and CDR2 is FQNEAQ. The CDR3 spans 10 residues. CDR3 in amino acids: CASSLVEAFF. The CDR3 nucleotides read TGTGCCAGCAGCTTAGTAGAAGCTTTCTTT.

V and J are TRBV6-5 and TRBJ2-5, with TRBD1 matching over 7 bases. Germline assignment: CDR1 MNHEY and CDR2 SVGAGI. This CDR3 region has 15 residues. V lost 6 bases and J lost 4; bases outside the gene matches: 11. CDR3 sequence: CASRADRRVGETQYF. DNA of the CDR3: TGTGCCAGCAGGGCGGACAGGCGAGTGGGAGAGACCCAGTACTTC.

This chain uses TRBV5-5 with TRBJ2-2; D is uncertain. The ends were cut back, 2 bases at V and 4 bases at J, with 12 bases in the middle. The CDR3 is 15 residues long. The germline gives CDR1 SGHKS, CDR2 YYEKEE (reference sequence). CDR3 sequence: CASSFRSFTTGELFF. The CDR3 nucleotides are TGTGCCAGCAGCTTTCGAAGCTTCACCACCGGGGAGCTGTTTTTT.

This chain joins TRBV5-6 and TRBJ1-1; D ambiguous. CDR1 is SGHDT and CDR2 is YYEEEE in the germline V gene. This CDR3 comprises 16 residues. Trimming took off 0 bases at V and 3 bases at J, with 15 bases between the two ends. CDR3: CASSLGIRGPYTEAFF. The CDR3 DNA sequence: TGTGCCAGCAGCTTGGGCATACGCGGGCCCTACACTGAAGCTTTCTTT.

A few counts support this clone. The chain uses TRBV10-2 and TRBJ2-7; maybe TRBD2 (7 bases). There are 17 residues in the CDR3. Trimming took 6 bases from V and 3 from J, leaving 24 bases between them. Per germline, CDR1 WSHSY and CDR2 SAAADI. The CDR3 DNA is TGCGCCAGCAGGGCGTTGGGGGGGCGCGGAGAGTACTACGAGCAGTACTTC. Protein: CASRALGGRGEYYEQYF.

The chain joins TRBV27 to TRBJ2-4; TRBD1 matches at 9 bases. V lost 11 bases, J lost 4 bases, and 9 bases stayed unmatched. This CDR3 spans 14 amino acids. Germline CDR1 reads MNHEY; CDR2 reads SMNVEV (reference sequence). In DNA, the CDR3 is TGTGCCGGAACACAGGGACAGGGTAAAAACATTCAGTACTTC. It is translated as CAGTQGQGKNIQYF.

The chain recombines TRBV6-5 with TRBJ2-5, with TRBD2 as a possible D gene (6 bases). Trimming shortened V by 4 bases and J by 3 bases, and 15 bases separated the two germline ends. This CDR3 has 15 amino acids. Germline V gives CDR1 MNHEY, CDR2 SVGAGI. Here the CDR3 DNA reads TGTGCCAGCAGTTGCGGGATCGTGCCAGAAGAGACCCAGTACTTC. Its protein is CASSCGIVPEETQYF.

The gene calls are TRBV25-1 and TRBJ1-2, with TRBD1 identical over 7 bases. Germline CDR1 reads MGHDK; CDR2 reads SYGVNS. J lost 4 bases, V lost 6 bases, and 8 bases had no gene match. This CDR3 contains 14 residues. CDR3 DNA sequence: TGTGCCAGCAGCTCCAGGGGGGCAGCCTATGGCTACACCTTC. This encodes CASSSRGAAYGYTF.

V is TRBV5-1 and J is TRBJ1-2, with 11 bases matching TRBD1. The CDR3 runs 14 residues. Germline lookup yields CDR1 SGHRS and CDR2 YFSETQ. Trimming cost V 1 base and J 6 bases; bases outside gene matches: 2. CDR3 sequence (DNA): TGCGCCAGCAGCTTGCTGGACAGGGGGCATGGCTACACCTTC. Its protein product is CASSLLDRGHGYTF.

DNA for the CDR3: TGTGCCAGCAGCCGGACAGGGAGCGCGAACATTCAGTACTTC. It translates to CASSRTGSANIQYF. V usage is TRBV25-1 and J usage is TRBJ2-4, with 8 bases that match TRBD1. CDR1 MGHDK and CDR2 SYGVNS come from the germline V gene. Trimming at V came to 6 bases and at J to 7 bases, leaving 8 bases not matched to a gene. The CDR3 totals 14 residues.

The rearrangement joins TRBV7-2 to TRBJ2-1, with TRBD2 matching over 12 bases. Germline CDR1 is SGHTA and CDR2 is FQGNSA. CDR3 size: 17 residues. V gave up 4 bases and J gave up 4 bases; unmatched junction bases: 8. The CDR3 DNA reads as TGTGCCAGCAGCTCTACGGGACTAGCGGGTCCATACAATGAGCAGTTCTTC. It translates to CASSSTGLAGPYNEQFF.

V usage is TRBV7-9 and J usage is TRBJ2-7; maybe TRBD2 (5 bases). The CDR3 consists of 14 residues. CDR1 and CDR2 from the germline V gene are SEHNR and FQNEAQ (reference sequence). The germline V and J ends were trimmed by 2 bases and 0 bases, with 8 bases remaining between them. The CDR3 DNA is TGTGCCAGCAGCTTATCCGAGGGCTCCTACGAGCAGTACTTC. Protein product: CASSLSEGSYEQYF.

This sequence joins TRBV28 and TRBJ2-7; 8 bases are shared with TRBD2. With V trimmed by 7 bases and J by 5 bases, 10 bases remained unmatched. This CDR3 region has 14 residues. Germline assignment: CDR1 MDHEN and CDR2 SYDVKM. In nucleotides, the CDR3 is TGTGCCAGCACGACCAGGGGTAGCGGGGACGAGCAGTACTTC. This sequence encodes CASTTRGSGDEQYF. Supplemented by reference TRBV28 and TRBJ2-7, the full variable domain reads DVKVTQSSRYLVKRTGEKVFLECVQDMDHENMFWYRQDPGLGLRLIYFSYDVKMKEKGDIPEGYSVSREKKERFSLILESASTNQTSMYLCASTTRGSGDEQYFGPGTRLTVT.

The chain has TRBV11-2 and TRBJ1-1; D gene unclear. Germline CDR1 and CDR2: SGHAT and FQNNGV. The length of the CDR3 is 14 residues. The ends were cut back, 4 bases at V and 0 bases at J, with 9 bases in the middle. CDR3 sequence: CASSSGLLNTEAFF. As DNA, the CDR3 is TGTGCCAGCAGCTCGGGGTTATTGAACACTGAAGCTTTCTTT.

The V call is TRBV7-8, the J call TRBJ1-5; 12 bases fit TRBD1. Germline V CDR1 and CDR2: SGHVS, FQNEAQ. CDR3 length: 17 residues. Unmatched junction bases numbered 4, after V lost 0 bases and J lost 4 bases. Here the CDR3 reads CASSLAGGQGANQPQHF. DNA for the CDR3: TGTGCCAGCAGCTTAGCGGGGGGACAGGGGGCTAATCAGCCCCAGCATTTT. Full variable domain (rest looked up from reference TRBV7-8 and TRBJ1-5): GAGVSQSPRYKVAKRGQDVALRCDPISGHVSLFWYQQALGQGPEFLTYFQNEAQLDKSGLPSDRFFAERPEGSVSTLKIQRTQQEDSAVYLCASSLAGGQGANQPQHFGDGTRLSIL.

The chain employs TRBV6-5 and TRBJ1-1; 9 bases align to TRBD1. Per the germline V gene, CDR1 is MNHEY and CDR2 is SVGAGI. V lost 5 bases to trimming and J lost 4 bases; unmatched junction nucleotides: 5. The CDR3 length is 14 residues. The CDR3: CASSPTGGSTEAFF. Written as DNA, the CDR3 is TGTGCCAGCAGTCCGACAGGGGGAAGCACTGAAGCTTTCTTT.

The chain links TRBV30 to TRBJ2-1; 13 bases are shared with TRBD2. V was clipped by 8 bases and J by 0 bases; unmatched bases: 7. This CDR3 is 16 amino acids long. Germline V gene data show CDR1 as GTSNPN and CDR2 as SVGIG (reference sequence). The CDR3 here is CARTSGGLSSYNEQFF. DNA of the CDR3: TGTGCCCGGACTAGCGGGGGTCTTAGCTCCTACAATGAGCAGTTCTTC.

This CDR3 is CASSLEGTGNSPLHF. The CDR3 region has the DNA TGTGCCAGCAGCTTAGAAGGGACTGGGAATTCACCCCTCCACTTT. This chain links TRBV7-2 with TRBJ1-6; D might be TRBD1 (5 bases). CDR1 and CDR2 (germline): SGHTA, FQGNSA. The CDR3 is 15 residues long. The V and J ends lost 1 base and 7 bases respectively, with 11 bases between them.